The 23 T cell receptor beta chains reported below all come from one sample, sequenced in a study of response to subunit inactivated influenza vaccine. MiXCR, applied by TCRdb to the RT-PCR reads, yields one record per CDR3 protein. The sample holds approximately 700,000 distinct CDR3 sequences, around 13% seen once. This specimen was PBMCs from blood, taken approximately 15 days before vaccination. The receptors stem from a man aged 45-60 years who received an inactivated influenza vaccine.

The chain couples TRBV30 to TRBJ2-3; D remains unclear. In germline, CDR1 is GTSNPN, CDR2 SVGIG (reference sequence). The CDR3 has 13 residues. With 0 bases removed from V and 2 bases from J, the gap between germline ends came to 6 bases. In DNA, the CDR3 is TGTGCCTGGAGTGTTGCAGACACAGATACGCAGTATTTT. It codes for CAWSVADTDTQYF.

CDR3 coding DNA: TGTGCCAGCAGCTTGATATCTGGAAACACCATATATTTT. This sequence encodes CASSLISGNTIYF. The chain couples TRBV5-4 to TRBJ1-3; D call uncertain. This CDR3 has 13 amino acids. Trimming stripped 1 base from V and 1 base from J, with 3 bases between. Germline V gives CDR1 SGHNT, CDR2 YYREEE (reference sequence).

The chain carries TRBV20-1 and TRBJ1-6; 9 bases line up with TRBD1. This CDR3 contains 19 residues. Germline CDR1 DFQATT, CDR2 SNEGSKA (reference sequence). V lost 6 bases to trimming and J lost 0 bases; unmatched junction nucleotides: 15. The DNA of the CDR3 is TGCAGTGCATCAAACCCGACAGGGGGAAAATTCTCCTATAATTCACCCCTCCACTTT. It specifies CSASNPTGGKFSYNSPLHF.

This clonotype was picked up a small number of times. The chain links TRBV30 to TRBJ2-3, with D perhaps matching TRBD2 (7 bases). V was shortened by 8 bases and J by 4 bases, with 19 bases between the two germline ends. Looked up from germline, CDR1 is GTSNPN and CDR2 is SVGIG (reference sequence). The CDR3 contains 14 residues. CDR3 DNA sequence: TGTGCCCAGGCGAGGGGGGGGGACGCAGATACGCAGTATTTT. Translation: CAQARGGDADTQYF. Filled out from reference TRBV30 and TRBJ2-3, the complete variable domain reads SQTIHQWPATLVQPVGSPLSLECTVEGTSNPNLYWYRQAAGRGLQLLFYSVGIGQISSEVPQNLSASRPQDRQFILSSKKLLLSDSGFYLCAQARGGDADTQYFGPGTRLTVL.

This clonotype has only a few counts. The chain recombines TRBV3-1 with TRBJ1-5; D is unclear. The CDR3 has 14 amino acids. V lost 0 bases and J 5 bases, leaving 8 bases between the germline ends. Per the germline V gene, CDR1 is LGHDT and CDR2 is YNNKEL (reference sequence). In nucleotides, the CDR3 is TGTGCCAGCAGCCAAGACAGCGGTTATCAGCCCCAGCATTTT. It codes for CASSQDSGYQPQHF.

The rearrangement uses TRBV2 and TRBJ1-5, with TRBD1 as a possible D gene (6 bases). Germline V gives CDR1 SNHLY, CDR2 FYNNEI. The V end was cut by 3 bases, the J end by 3 bases, with 18 bases between. The CDR3 is made up of 17 amino acids. The CDR3 is CASSDNFFRGANQPQHF. For the CDR3, the DNA is TGTGCCAGCAGTGATAATTTTTTCAGGGGTGCCAATCAGCCCCAGCATTTT.

V gene TRBV20-1 combines with J gene TRBJ2-1; D might be TRBD1 (6 bases). V lost 0 bases, J lost 4 bases, and 13 bases lay in between. CDR1 is DFQATT and CDR2 is SNEGSKA in the germline V gene (reference sequence). This CDR3 comprises 15 residues. In DNA form, the CDR3 reads TGCAGTGCTAGAGAGCTGCTAAGGGGGTACAATGAGCAGTTCTTC. Translated, it gives CSARELLRGYNEQFF.

This clonotype has just a few counts. V and J are TRBV2 and TRBJ2-3; 11 nucleotides agree with TRBD2. V shed 7 bases, J shed 0 bases, and the junction held 3 bases outside the gene matches. CDR1 is SNHLY and CDR2 is FYNNEI in the germline V gene. CDR3 length: 15 residues. CDR3 sequence: CASNLAGGSTDTQYF. The CDR3 coding sequence is TGTGCCAGCAACCTAGCGGGGGGAAGCACAGATACGCAGTATTTT.

This clonotype was seen a handful of times. This chain joins TRBV9 and TRBJ2-7; D ambiguous. Germline-derived CDR1 and CDR2 are SGDLS and YYNGEE. Trimming shortened V by 4 bases and J by 4 bases, and 12 bases separated the two germline ends. The CDR3 spans 13 residues. CDR3 amino acids: CASSTQDGYEQYF. CDR3 coding DNA: TGTGCCAGCAGCACCCAGGACGGGTACGAGCAGTACTTC.

The gene calls are TRBV2 and TRBJ1-2; a weak D match, TRBD1 (6 bases). This CDR3 contains 12 residues. Trimming left V 4 bases short and J 5 bases short, with 8 bases between. CDR1 SNHLY and CDR2 FYNNEI come from the germline V gene. The CDR3 sequence: CASSVQGYGYTF. The CDR3 DNA reads as TGTGCCAGCAGTGTTCAGGGGTATGGCTACACCTTC. Combining the CDR3 with reference TRBV2 and TRBJ1-2 gives the whole variable domain EPEVTQTPSHQVTQMGQEVILRCVPISNHLYFYWYRQILGQKVEFLVSFYNNEISEKSEIFDDQFSVERPDGSNFTLKIRSTKLEDSAMYFCASSVQGYGYTFGSGTRLTVV.

The V and J genes are TRBV20-1 and TRBJ2-3; D perhaps matches TRBD2 (5 bases). Deletions cut 4 bases from V and 4 bases from J, with 15 bases between. The germline V gene has CDR1 DFQATT and CDR2 SNEGSKA (reference sequence). The CDR3 is 14 amino acids. CDR3 amino acids: CSAIGVGLPDTQYF. In DNA form, the CDR3 reads TGCAGTGCTATCGGGGTGGGTTTACCAGATACGCAGTATTTT.

This clonotype appeared many times. In DNA form, the CDR3 reads TGTGCCAGCAGTGGGGTGGCTAGCACAGATACGCAGTATTTT. The encoded protein is CASSGVASTDTQYF. The chain carries TRBV2 and TRBJ2-3; D ambiguous. The V end lost 4 bases, the J end lost 0 bases, and 8 bases lay between the germline ends. The V gene's germline CDR1 is SNHLY and CDR2 FYNNEI. The length of the CDR3 is 14 residues.

This clonotype was counted a few times. This sequence joins TRBV12-3 or TRBV12-4 and TRBJ2-3; D gene ambiguous. V lost 6 bases and J 1 base, leaving 8 bases between the germline ends. The CDR3 covers 13 residues. Written as DNA, the CDR3 is TGTGCCAGCAGAAACCGGGGCACAGATACGCAGTATTTT. Amino acids: CASRNRGTDTQYF.

This chain connects TRBV10-3 to TRBJ2-6; 10 nucleotides match TRBD1. The CDR3 extends over 16 amino acids. Trimming cost V 6 bases and J 4 bases; bases outside gene matches: 6. The germline V gene has CDR1 ENHRY and CDR2 SYGVKD. The CDR3 coding sequence is TGTGCCATCAGGTCTGGGACAGGGGACGGGGCCAACGTCCTGACTTTC. It encodes CAIRSGTGDGANVLTF.

This clonotype was counted between two and nine times. This rearrangement joins TRBV12-3 or TRBV12-4 to TRBJ2-1, with D possibly being TRBD1 (5 bases). The CDR3 runs 13 residues. Between the trimmed V and J ends, which lost 2 bases and 9 bases, there was a span of 11 bases. The CDR3 nucleotides read TGTGCCAGCAGTTTAAGCAGGGTGGCTGAGCAGTTCTTC. Protein product: CASSLSRVAEQFF.

This chain links TRBV4-3 with TRBJ2-1, with TRBD2 matching over 14 bases. The CDR3 has 19 residues. Trimming took 3 bases from V and 4 from J; bases not matched to a gene: 11. Germline loops: CDR1 LGHNA, CDR2 YSLEER. CDR3 coding DNA: TGCGCCAGCAGCCACCTCTCGGGACTAGCGGGAGCTCAATACAATGAGCAGTTCTTC. It codes for CASSHLSGLAGAQYNEQFF.

The chain couples TRBV29-1 to TRBJ2-7, with D tentatively TRBD2 (6 bases). Deletions cut 2 bases from V and 2 bases from J, with 16 bases between. The CDR3 contains 15 residues. CDR1 SQVTM and CDR2 ANQGSEA come from the germline V gene. CDR3 DNA: TGCAGCGTTGAAAGTACGGGAGAAGTTCCCTACGAGCAGTACTTC. Its protein is CSVESTGEVPYEQYF.

There are a few counts of this clonotype. The chain has TRBV20-1 and TRBJ2-4; D is possibly TRBD1 (5 bases). The V gene lost 3 bases and the J gene lost 2 bases, with 17 bases spanning the gap. The germline gives CDR1 DFQATT, CDR2 SNEGSKA (reference sequence). The CDR3 is 16 residues long. The CDR3 DNA sequence: TGCAGTGCTAGTCTCTTATTAGGGGTTACCAAAAACATTCAGTACTTC. As protein: CSASLLLGVTKNIQYF.

This chain uses TRBV18 with TRBJ2-5, with 8 bases matching TRBD1. The trim removed 2 bases at V and 4 bases at J, leaving 3 bases unmatched. Germline CDR1 and CDR2: KGHSH and LQKENI. This CDR3 comprises 14 residues. CDR3 DNA: TGTGCCAGCTCACCAACGCAGGGGGCAGAGACCCAGTACTTC. This gives the protein CASSPTQGAETQYF. Variable domain in full (rest from reference TRBV18 and TRBJ2-5): NAGVMQNPRHLVRRRGQEARLRCSPMKGHSHVYWYRQLPEEGLKFMVYLQKENIIDESGMPKERFSAEFPKEGPSILRIQQVVRGDSAAYFCASSPTQGAETQYFGPGTRLLVL.

This clonotype appeared many times. V usage is TRBV4-2 and J usage is TRBJ2-1; 15 bases agree with TRBD2. Germline assignment: CDR1 LGHNA and CDR2 YNFKEQ. The CDR3 is 15 amino acids. V shed 8 bases, J shed 6 bases, and the junction held 5 bases outside the gene matches. The CDR3: CASRGTSGRTNEQFF. The DNA for the CDR3 is TGTGCCAGCCGGGGGACTAGCGGGAGGACCAATGAGCAGTTCTTC.

This clonotype was seen a few times. The chain carries TRBV24-1 and TRBJ1-2; 8 bases match TRBD1. There are 16 residues in the CDR3. The V segment lost 3 bases and the J segment 7 bases; nucleotides outside the gene matches: 12. Per germline, CDR1 KGHDR and CDR2 SFDVKD. CDR3 sequence (DNA): TGTGCCACCAGTGATGCCCGGACAGGGCAATGGTTTGGCTACACCTTC. Its protein is CATSDARTGQWFGYTF.

V is TRBV3-1 and J is TRBJ1-2; D remains unclear. Looked up from germline, CDR1 is LGHDT and CDR2 is YNNKEL (reference sequence). The CDR3 has 13 amino acids. V dropped 5 bases and J dropped 7 bases, with 14 bases sitting between them. The DNA of the CDR3 is TGTGCCAGCAGCTCCCAAGGTGGACGTGGCTACACCTTC. It translates to CASSSQGGRGYTF. Complete variable domain (other parts from reference TRBV3-1 and TRBJ1-2): DTAVSQTPKYLVTQMGNDKSIKCEQNLGHDTMYWYKQDSKKFLKIMFSYNNKELIINETVPNRFSPKSPDKAHLNLHINSLELGDSAVYFCASSSQGGRGYTFGSGTRLTVV.

This clonotype appeared a few times. The J gene is TRBJ2-4, the V gene TRBV5-1; TRBD1 or TRBD2 may be the D gene (5 bases each). This CDR3 spans 16 amino acids. Trimming took off 0 bases at V and 8 bases at J, with 18 bases between the two ends. Germline lookup yields CDR1 SGHRS and CDR2 YFSETQ. CDR3 nucleotides: TGCGCCAGCAGCTTGGGGGGCACGGGGTTTATGGACATTCAGTACTTC. It translates to CASSLGGTGFMDIQYF. Variable domain in full (rest from reference TRBV5-1 and TRBJ2-4): KAGVTQTPRYLIKTRGQQVTLSCSPISGHRSVSWYQQTPGQGLQFLFEYFSETQRNKGNFPGRFSGRQFSNSRSEMNVSTLELGDSALYLCASSLGGTGFMDIQYFGAGTRLSVL.